A single sample is the source of the 13 T cell receptor beta chains below, sequenced in a study of Ad26.COV2.S vaccination and SARS-CoV-2 variants. Measured with immunoSEQ multiplex PCR; TCRdb has only the in-frame clones, and not every one. The sample records about 460,000 clones, roughly nine tenths being singletons. Treatment denoted: roughly 20 received Ad26.COV2.S at low or high dose, single or two shots; about 5 received placebo; per-sample allocation not given. The study sampled participants on day 63 after the first vaccine or placebo injection. The sequencing used peripheral blood, collected in a trial of Ad26.COV2.S vaccine versus placebo. The receptor set was obtained from a person between 18 and 60 years old who received the Ad26.COV2.S COVID-19 vaccine or a placebo.

Points on this clone: Other DNA sequences of this sample code for an identical CDR3. The gene calls are TRBV3-1 (or the pseudogene TRBV3-2) and TRBJ1-5, with 7 positions matching TRBD1. The CDR3 contains 14 residues. Germline lookup yields CDR1 LGHDT and CDR2 YNNKEL (reference sequence). Trimming cost V 1 base and J 6 bases; bases outside gene matches: 3. The CDR3 DNA sequence: TGTGCCAGCAGCCAAGTCGCAGGGGGTCAGCCCCAGCATTTT. It codes for CASSQVAGGQPQHF.

This chain links TRBV5-1 with TRBJ2-7; 7 nucleotides match TRBD1. Trimming cost V 7 bases and J 1 base; bases outside gene matches: 5. Germline V gene sequence: CDR1 SGHRS, CDR2 YFSETQ. The CDR3 length is 13 residues. The CDR3, as DNA: TGCGCCAGCCGTAGGGGGCTGTCCTACGAGCAGTACTTC. It translates to CASRRGLSYEQYF.

Comments on this clone: One junction end disagrees with the germline gene, perhaps due to a read error. This chain links TRBV6-1 with TRBJ1-4, with 8 positions matching TRBD1. CDR1 and CDR2 (germline): MNHNS, SASEGT. CDR3 size: 15 residues. CDR3 DNA sequence: TGTGCCAGCAGGGAAGACAGGGGCCCTAATGAAAAACTGTTTTTT. Encoded protein: CASREDRGPNEKLFF.

This chain joins TRBV5-1 and TRBJ1-1; 7 nucleotides align to TRBD1. Per the germline V gene, CDR1 is SGHRS and CDR2 is YFSETQ. The V and J ends lost 4 bases and 2 bases, in that order; junction bases with no gene match: 11. This CDR3 is 16 amino acids long. DNA of the CDR3: TGCGCCAGCAGCACACGTCGGGACAGCCCCAACACTGAAGCTTTCTTT. As protein: CASSTRRDSPNTEAFF.

The rearrangement joins TRBV6-6 to TRBJ1-2, with 7 bases matching TRBD1. The CDR3 consists of 16 residues. V dropped 6 bases and J dropped 5; count of bases not matched to a gene: 15. The V gene's germline CDR1 is MNHNY and CDR2 SVGAGI (reference sequence). The CDR3 DNA follows: TGTGCCAGCAGGCCCAAGGTCGAGGGGGCGAGATATGGCTACACCTTC. Protein product: CASRPKVEGARYGYTF.

V usage is TRBV5-7 and J usage is TRBJ2-7; D unresolved. TRBV5-7 is sorted into the ORF group, with uncertain function. The V and J ends lost 4 bases and 6 bases respectively, with 5 bases between them. CDR3 length equals 10 residues. As DNA, the CDR3 is TGTGCCAGCAGCGAGGCCGAGCAGTACTTC. Amino acid sequence: CASSEAEQYF.

The rearrangement uses TRBV5-4 and TRBJ2-7; D is perhaps TRBD1 (6 bases). Germline CDR1 is SGHNT and CDR2 is YYREEE (reference sequence). CDR3 length equals 13 residues. Between the trimmed V and J ends, which lost 4 bases and 1 base, there was a span of 9 bases. CDR3 amino acids: CASSPQGSYEQYF. As DNA, the CDR3 is TGTGCCAGCAGCCCACAGGGTTCCTACGAGCAGTACTTC.

The table lists this clone with a count of one. The J gene is TRBJ1-1, the V gene TRBV5-1; the D is unclear. V lost 4 bases, J lost 1 base, and 8 bases lay in between. The germline V gene encodes CDR1 SGHRS and CDR2 YFSETQ. CDR3 length equals 13 residues. This chain's CDR3 is CASSLRTNTEAFF. The CDR3 region has the DNA TGCGCCAGCAGCCTTCGAACGAACACTGAAGCTTTCTTT.

This sequence joins TRBV4-1 and TRBJ2-1; D is unresolved. Looked up from germline, CDR1 is MGHRA and CDR2 is YSYEKL. V lost 0 bases and J lost 9, with 12 bases in between. The CDR3 consists of 14 residues. The CDR3 sequence: CASSQDPSFGEQFF. DNA of the CDR3: TGCGCCAGCAGCCAAGATCCGAGTTTCGGTGAGCAGTTCTTC.

This chain joins TRBV19 and TRBJ1-5; D gene ambiguous. The V gene lost 1 base and the J gene lost 9 bases, with 16 bases spanning the gap. Per germline, CDR1 LNHDA and CDR2 SQIVND (reference sequence). CDR3 length: 15 amino acids. This CDR3 is CASSIAPGGRGPQHF. Written as DNA, the CDR3 is TGTGCCAGTAGTATAGCACCGGGCGGGCGGGGGCCCCAGCATTTT.

This chain joins TRBV4-1 and TRBJ2-5; D remains ambiguous. The V end was cut by 0 bases, the J end by 5 bases, with 13 bases between. The CDR3 loop spans 15 amino acids. Germline V gives CDR1 MGHRA, CDR2 YSYEKL. CDR3 nucleotides: TGCGCCAGCAGCCAAGATGTTTATAGCTGGGAGACCCAGTACTTC. Translated, it gives CASSQDVYSWETQYF.

The V and J genes are TRBV19 and TRBJ2-1, with unresolved D. V gave up 10 bases and J gave up 9 bases, with 13 bases separating them. This CDR3 spans 11 amino acids. The germline V gene has CDR1 LNHDA and CDR2 SQIVND (reference sequence). The CDR3 DNA reads TGTGCCACAGACAACGTGGGTGAGCAGTTCTTC. Its translation: CATDNVGEQFF.

This clone was seen just once. The chain employs TRBV29-1 and TRBJ2-5, with 13 bases identical to TRBD2. With 4 bases clipped from V and 5 bases from J, the junction kept 7 bases outside the gene matches. The CDR3 length is 15 residues. Germline V gene lookup returns CDR1 SQVTM and CDR2 ANQGSEA. The CDR3: CSVGTSGSVGETQYF. The DNA for the CDR3 is TGCAGCGTTGGGACTAGCGGGAGCGTTGGGGAGACCCAGTACTTC.